This TCR beta chain appears in the sequencing data of a study of blood T cell repertoires in COVID-19. As for the study in general: The United States, Italy and Spain provided the acute and convalescent COVID-19 samples. The cDNA or gDNA used as material had been derived from T cells, B-cell-depleted T cells, or PBMCs.

As handled by the study authors: It was from reference gene primer amplification that nucleated cell counts were estimated. This table comes from immunoSEQ multiplex PCR, and its TCRdb copy is limited to in-frame clones, with some not included. That table is the source of V, J and clone size, and D and trimming were worked out from the DNA. The data hold under 95,000 clones, with roughly three quarters observed a single time. With 3 bases removed from V and 5 bases from J, the gap between germline ends came to 13 bases. Germline V gene sequence: CDR1 DFQATT, CDR2 SNEGSKA (reference sequence). The CDR3 has 13 residues.

The chain employs TRBV20-1 and TRBJ2-5, with D possibly matching TRBD1 (6 bases). The sample taken for sequencing was peripheral blood. This receptor was taken from a man between 70 and 80 years old with acute or convalescent COVID-19. The CDR3 protein is CSASGDTRETQYF. The CDR3 DNA is TGCAGTGCTAGTGGGGACACCAGGGAGACCCAGTACTTC.